The entry below gives a single TCR beta chain sequence along with its context. The PCR contained 60 Vbeta and 13 Jbeta primers. The assay was immunoSEQ multiplex PCR, and TCRdb's table has in-frame clones only and misses some. The data contain some 170,000 clones, around 74% of them singletons. The sample originates from a study of cytomegalovirus exposure and HLA in healthy donors. For the study at large: HLA-typed donors contributed around 82 million unique TCRs, which were held in an early data release. Most genotyped donors, around four fifths of 350 to 500, had Caucasian-associated genetic ancestry.

Trimming removed 7 bases from V and 4 bases from J, with 16 bases in between. There are 14 residues in the CDR3. Per germline, CDR1 SGHAT and CDR2 FQNNGV. The clonotype was recovered from a male donor in good health and CMV-seronegative. Sequences were obtained from PBMCs. The chain links TRBV11-2 to TRBJ1-1, with TRBD1 as a possible D gene (5 bases). The CDR3 sequence is CASTPGGSGTEAFF. In DNA form, the CDR3 reads TGTGCCAGCACCCCGGGGGGATCGGGCACTGAAGCTTTCTTT.